The rows below give T cell receptor beta chains drawn from one sample of a study of identical twins. MiXCR, run by TCRdb on the 5' RACE reads, gives a single entry per CDR3 protein. Among 1.5 million to 2 million distinct CDR3 sequences, about 31% were seen once, and the ten largest hold over 0.25%. Material: cord blood. These receptors were obtained from a newborn girl in good health. Both conserved end residues are part of each CDR3. D genes are given only for firm matches. Rows may omit the clone size; those that give it use once, few, many or a size class.

length: 13; J: TRBJ1-2; V: TRBV10-3; size: .; D: TRBD1; DNA: TGTGCCGCCGGGACAGGGGATGTCTATGGCTACAACTTC; CDR3: CAAGTGDVYGYNF
length: 18; J: TRBJ2-2; V: TRBV7-2; size: .; D: .; DNA: TGTGCCAGCAGCTTAGATCTCTGGGGGAGATATGTCACCGGGGAGCTGTTTTTT; CDR3: CASSLDLWGRYVTGELFF
length: 10; J: TRBJ1-4; V: TRBV15; size: .; D: .; DNA: TGTGCCACCTGCAATGAAAAACTGTTTTTT; CDR3: CATCNEKLFF
length: 17; J: TRBJ2-1; V: TRBV12-3/TRBV12-4; size: .; D: TRBD2; DNA: TGTGCCAACAGTTTAGGGCTAGCGGGAGGGGTCTACAATGAGCAGTTCTTC; CDR3: CANSLGLAGGVYNEQFF
length: 21; J: TRBJ2-1; V: TRBV15; size: .; D: TRBD2; DNA: TGTGCCACCAGCATCGGTCCCTGGACTAGCGGAGAGGCCCACTCCTACAATGAGCAGTTCTTC; CDR3: CATSIGPWTSGEAHSYNEQFF
length: 13; J: TRBJ1-1; V: TRBV12-3/TRBV12-4; size: .; D: .; DNA: TGTGCCAGCAGTTTCGCCGTAACCACTGAAGCTTTCTTT; CDR3: CASSFAVTTEAFF
length: 16; J: TRBJ2-3; V: TRBV4-1; size: many; D: TRBD2; DNA: TGCGCCAGCAGCCAAGTGGGACTAGCGGACACAGATACGCAGTATTTT; CDR3: CASSQVGLADTDTQYF
length: 16; J: TRBJ1-6; V: TRBV7-9; size: .; D: TRBD1; DNA: TGTGCCAGCAGCTCCCCCGGGACAGGGAATAATTCACCCCTCCACTTT; CDR3: CASSSPGTGNNSPLHF
length: 12; J: TRBJ1-5; V: TRBV2; size: many; D: .; DNA: TGTGCCAGCAGTGACAGCAATCAGCCCCAGCATTTT; CDR3: CASSDSNQPQHF
length: 16; J: TRBJ1-2; V: TRBV6-1; size: few; D: TRBD1; DNA: TGTGCCATCGACAGGGGGCGCGGCGCGGGGCACTATGGCTACACCTTC; CDR3: CAIDRGRGAGHYGYTF
length: 14; J: TRBJ1-6; V: TRBV9; size: few; D: .; DNA: TGTGCCAGCAGCGGCGGACAGTATAATTCACCCCTCCACTTT; CDR3: CASSGGQYNSPLHF
length: 13; J: TRBJ2-7; V: TRBV14; size: .; D: .; DNA: TGTGCCAGCAGCCAAGTGCAGGGGTCTGAGCAGTACTTC; CDR3: CASSQVQGSEQYF